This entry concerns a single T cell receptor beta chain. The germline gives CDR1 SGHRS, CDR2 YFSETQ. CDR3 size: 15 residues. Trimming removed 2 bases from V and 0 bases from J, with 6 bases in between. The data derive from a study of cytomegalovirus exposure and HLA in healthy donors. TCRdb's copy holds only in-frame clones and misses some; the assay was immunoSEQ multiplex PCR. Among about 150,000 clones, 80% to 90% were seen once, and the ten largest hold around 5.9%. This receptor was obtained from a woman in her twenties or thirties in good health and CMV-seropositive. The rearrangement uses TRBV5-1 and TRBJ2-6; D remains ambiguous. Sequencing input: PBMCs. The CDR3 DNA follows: TGCGCCAGCAGCTTATTTAGCTCTGGGGCCAACGTCCTGACTTTC. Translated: CASSLFSSGANVLTF.